This T cell receptor beta chain was profiled in a study of cytotoxic CD8 clonotypes in ibrutinib-treated CLL. The study's findings and limits: Clonality climbed at ibrutinib response, then dropped toward baseline at progression.

Concerning this clone: Its cognate antigen is unknown.

This table comes from immunoSEQ multiplex PCR, and its TCRdb copy is limited to in-frame clones, with some not included. The data contain about 150,000 clones, 76% of them seen just once; the ten biggest clones take up 4.5% to 6%. The germline gives CDR1 MNHNS, CDR2 SASEGT. The CDR3 is 16 residues long. Trimming took off 3 bases at V and 5 bases at J, with 18 bases between the two ends. This chain connects TRBV6-1 to TRBJ2-3, with D perhaps given as TRBD1 or TRBD2 (5 bases each). This sequence was found in a human donor with chronic lymphocytic leukemia. Sequenced material: PBMCs, taken after 24 months of ibrutinib treatment. The CDR3 DNA follows: TGTGCCAGCAGTGACCCTCAGGGACCTCGGGGAGATACGCAGTATTTT. Translated, it gives CASSDPQGPRGDTQYF.